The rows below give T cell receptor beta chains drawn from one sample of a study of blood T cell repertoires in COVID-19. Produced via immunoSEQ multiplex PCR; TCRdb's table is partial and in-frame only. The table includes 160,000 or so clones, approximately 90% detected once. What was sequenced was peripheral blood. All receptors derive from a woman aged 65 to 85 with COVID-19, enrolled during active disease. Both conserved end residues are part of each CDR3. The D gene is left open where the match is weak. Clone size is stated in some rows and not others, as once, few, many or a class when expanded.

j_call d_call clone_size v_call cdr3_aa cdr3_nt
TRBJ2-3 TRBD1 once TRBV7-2 CASSLGGQDTDTQYF TGTGCCAGCAGCTTAGGGGGACAGGACACAGATACGCAGTATTTT
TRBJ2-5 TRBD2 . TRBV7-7 CASSLAGGVSRGTQYF TGTGCCAGCAGCTTAGCCGGGGGGGTCTCCCGAGGGACCCAGTACTTC
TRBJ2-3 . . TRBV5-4 CASSLAPGSTDTQYF TGTGCCAGCAGCTTGGCCCCGGGTAGCACAGATACGCAGTATTTT
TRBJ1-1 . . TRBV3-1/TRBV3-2 CASSRRGPNTEAFF TGTGCCAGCAGCCGGCGGGGGCCGAACACTGAAGCTTTCTTT
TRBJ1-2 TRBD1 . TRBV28 CASNTGQNYGYTF TGTGCCAGTAATACGGGACAGAACTATGGCTACACCTTC
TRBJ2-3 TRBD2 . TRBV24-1 CATSDPRLAGGWTDTQYF TGTGCCACCAGTGATCCACGACTAGCGGGGGGGTGGACAGATACGCAGTATTTT
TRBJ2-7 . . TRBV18 CASSSGQSYEQYF TGTGCCAGCTCATCGGGACAATCCTACGAGCAGTACTTC
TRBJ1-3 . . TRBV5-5 CASSLGGDGNTIYF TGTGCCAGCAGCTTGGGTGGAGATGGAAACACCATATATTTT
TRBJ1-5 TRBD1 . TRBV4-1 CASSHPDRGRGQPQHF TGCGCCAGCAGCCACCCTGACAGGGGGCGCGGGCAGCCCCAGCATTTT
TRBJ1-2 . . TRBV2 CASSEQGHGYTF TGTGCCAGCAGTGAACAGGGCCATGGCTACACCTTC
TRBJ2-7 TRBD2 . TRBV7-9 CASRGTTYEQYF TGTGCCAGCCGGGGGACTACGTACGAGCAGTACTTC
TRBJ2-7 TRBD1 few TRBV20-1 CSASGQGREYEQYF TGCAGTGCTAGTGGACAGGGGAGGGAGTACGAGCAGTACTTC
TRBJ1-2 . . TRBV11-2 CASSLGLGGNYGYTF TGTGCCAGCAGCTTAGGTCTGGGGGGAAACTATGGCTACACCTTC
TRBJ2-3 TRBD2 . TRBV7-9 CASSQGLAGGTDTQYF TGTGCCAGCAGCCAAGGACTAGCGGGGGGCACAGATACGCAGTATTTT
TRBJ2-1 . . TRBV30 CAWSETGGYNEQFF TGTGCCTGGAGTGAGACAGGCGGATACAATGAGCAGTTCTTC
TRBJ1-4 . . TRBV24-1 CATSDHGQPSEKLFF TGTGCCACCAGTGACCATGGACAGCCCTCTGAAAAACTGTTTTTT
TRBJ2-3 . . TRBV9 CASSVGSTDTQYF TGTGCCAGCAGCGTGGGCAGCACAGATACGCAGTATTTT
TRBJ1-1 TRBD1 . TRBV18 CASSQDRAEAFF TGTGCCAGCTCACAGGACAGGGCTGAAGCTTTCTTT
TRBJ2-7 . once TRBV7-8 CASSLRPRQVVTVEQYF TGTGCCAGCAGCCTGCGCCCGCGACAGGTTGTTACTGTCGAGCAGTACTTC
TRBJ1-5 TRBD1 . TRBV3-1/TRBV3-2 CASSRTGGSQPQHF TGTGCCAGCAGTCGTACAGGGGGCAGTCAGCCCCAGCATTTT
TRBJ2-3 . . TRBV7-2 CASSEQALKYF TGTGCCAGCAGCGAGCAGGCCCTCAAGTATTTT
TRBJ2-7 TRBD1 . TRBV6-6 CASSYMGQGHEQYF TGTGCCAGCAGTTACATGGGACAGGGGCACGAGCAGTACTTC
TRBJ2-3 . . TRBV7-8 CASSFFNPPDTQYF TGTGCCAGCAGCTTTTTCAATCCCCCAGATACGCAGTATTTT
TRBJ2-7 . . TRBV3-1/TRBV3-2 CASSQDWDTHSYEQYF TGTGCCAGCAGCCAAGATTGGGACACCCACTCCTACGAGCAGTACTTC
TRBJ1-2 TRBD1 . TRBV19 CASSTDREASGYTF TGTGCCAGTAGTACGGACAGGGAAGCAAGTGGCTACACCTTC
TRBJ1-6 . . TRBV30 CALRVGSKGYNSPLHF TGTGCCTTGAGGGTGGGCTCCAAGGGGTATAATTCACCCCTCCACTTT
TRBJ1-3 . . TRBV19 CASSREGYSSGNTIYF TGTGCCAGTAGTCGGGAAGGCTACTCCTCTGGAAACACCATATATTTT
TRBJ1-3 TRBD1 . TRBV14 CASSQRTGPGNTIYF TGTGCCAGCAGCCAGAGGACAGGTCCTGGAAACACCATATATTTT
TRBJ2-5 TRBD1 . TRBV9 CASSVGTGVTKETQYF TGTGCCAGCAGCGTAGGGACAGGGGTTACAAAAGAGACCCAGTACTTC
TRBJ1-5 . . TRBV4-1 CASSQDLDRPQHF TGCGCCAGCAGCCAAGATCTAGACCGGCCCCAGCATTTT
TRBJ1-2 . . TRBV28 CASSPGGSGGYTF TGTGCCAGCAGTCCCGGGGGGTCGGGCGGCTACACCTTC
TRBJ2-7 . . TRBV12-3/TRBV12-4 CASSETRGEQYF TGTGCCAGCAGTGAGACTAGAGGCGAGCAGTACTTC
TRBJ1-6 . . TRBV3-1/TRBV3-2 CASSRQAHSPLHF TGTGCCAGCTCGAGACAGGCCCATTCACCCCTCCACTTT
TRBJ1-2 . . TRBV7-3 CASTQEPGSGLGYTF TGTGCCAGCACCCAAGAACCCGGGTCAGGGCTTGGCTACACCTTC
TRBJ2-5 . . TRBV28 CASSDGLSGRETQYF TGTGCCAGCAGTGATGGACTATCGGGGAGAGAGACCCAGTACTTC
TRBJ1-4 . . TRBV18 CASSRDGGNEKLFF TGTGCCAGCTCACGGGACGGGGGTAATGAAAAACTGTTTTTT
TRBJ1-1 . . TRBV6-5 CASSGTRNTEAFF TGTGCCAGCAGCGGGACAAGGAACACTGAAGCTTTCTTT
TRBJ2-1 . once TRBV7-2 CASSLAGGYNEQFF TGTGCCAGCAGCTTAGCGGGGGGATACAATGAGCAGTTCTTC
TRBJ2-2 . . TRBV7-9 CASNPRGSISNTGELFF TGTGCCAGCAACCCCAGGGGATCCATTTCGAACACCGGGGAGCTGTTTTTT
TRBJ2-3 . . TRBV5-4 CASREEVGTDTQYF TGTGCCAGCAGAGAAGAGGTCGGCACAGATACGCAGTATTTT
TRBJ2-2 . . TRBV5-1 CASSLTSSAGELFF TGCGCCAGCAGCTTGACTAGCTCGGCCGGGGAGCTGTTTTTT
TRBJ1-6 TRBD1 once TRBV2 CASRDKPGQGNSPLHF TGTGCCAGCAGGGACAAGCCGGGACAGGGGAATTCACCCCTCCACTTT
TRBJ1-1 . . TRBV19 CASSIQGSMNTEAFF TGTGCCAGTAGTATTCAGGGATCCATGAACACTGAAGCTTTCTTT
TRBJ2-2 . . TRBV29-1 CSVGLMGRNTGELFF TGCAGCGTTGGCCTCATGGGGCGGAACACCGGGGAGCTGTTTTTT
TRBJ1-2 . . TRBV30 CAWSVPGVWYGYTF TGTGCCTGGAGTGTACCAGGGGTCTGGTATGGCTACACCTTC
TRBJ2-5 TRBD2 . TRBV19 CASSRLAGDETQYF TGTGCCAGTAGTCGACTAGCGGGGGATGAGACCCAGTACTTC
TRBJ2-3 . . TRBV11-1 CASSWGGAADTQYF TGTGCCAGCAGCTGGGGGGGGGCCGCAGATACGCAGTATTTT
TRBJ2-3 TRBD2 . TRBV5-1 CASSLAAGGPADTQYF TGCGCCAGCAGCTTGGCCGCGGGGGGGCCCGCAGATACGCAGTATTTT
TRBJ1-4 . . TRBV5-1 CASWAGISGGITNEKLFF TGCGCCAGCTGGGCCGGGATCTCCGGGGGAATAACTAATGAAAAACTGTTTTTT
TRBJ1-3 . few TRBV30 CAWSVGALSGNTIYF TGTGCCTGGAGTGTTGGGGCACTATCTGGAAACACCATATATTTT
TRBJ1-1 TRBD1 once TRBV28 CASSFEGARTEAFF TGTGCCAGCAGTTTCGAGGGGGCGCGCACTGAAGCTTTCTTT
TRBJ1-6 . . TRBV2 CASSFGGYSYNSPLHF TGTGCCAGCAGCTTCGGGGGTTACTCCTATAATTCACCCCTCCACTTT
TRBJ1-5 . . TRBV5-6 CASSRATDQHEQPQHF TGTGCCAGCAGCCGTGCGACAGACCAACATGAACAGCCCCAGCATTTT
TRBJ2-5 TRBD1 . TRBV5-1 CASSQDRGGETQYF TGCGCCAGCAGCCAGGACAGGGGGGGAGAGACCCAGTACTTC
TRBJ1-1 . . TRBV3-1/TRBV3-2 CASSRMGGANTEAFF TGTGCCAGCAGCCGGATGGGAGGGGCTAACACTGAAGCTTTCTTT
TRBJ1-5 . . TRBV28 CATNWGGRNQPQHF TGTGCCACGAATTGGGGGGGGCGCAATCAGCCCCAGCATTTT
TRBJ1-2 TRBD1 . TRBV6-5 CASSLGRGEDYGYTF TGTGCCAGCAGTCTTGGCAGGGGGGAGGACTATGGCTACACCTTC
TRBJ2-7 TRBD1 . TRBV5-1 CASSRIQGARYEQYF TGCGCCAGCAGCAGGATACAGGGGGCTCGCTACGAGCAGTACTTC
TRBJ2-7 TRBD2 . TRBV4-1 CASSPGLAGNPSYEQYF TGCGCCAGCAGCCCGGGACTAGCGGGCAACCCTTCCTACGAGCAGTACTTC
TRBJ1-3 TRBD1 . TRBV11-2 CASSYTPGTGAGNTIYF TGTGCCAGCAGCTACACTCCCGGGACAGGGGCTGGAAACACCATATATTTT